The next 13 T cell receptor beta chains were all read from a single sample in a study of blood T cells in healthy people across ages. The use of a sample-barcoded 5' primer and a J-beta primer mix characterized a second PCR of about 7 to 12 cycles. One entry per CDR3 protein results from TCRdb running MiXCR on the 5' RACE reads. The table shows 1,500,000 or so distinct CDR3 sequences, with under 55% occurring only once. Sequencing was carried out using blood. The receptors were sampled from a woman between 18 and 29 years old in good health.

This chain connects TRBV2 to TRBJ2-3; 9 nucleotides line up with TRBD2. CDR1 is SNHLY and CDR2 is FYNNEI in the germline V gene. The CDR3 has 17 amino acids. V shed 6 bases and J 3 bases; nucleotides not matched to a gene: 13. The CDR3 reads CASRPGLALGLTDTQYF. The CDR3 DNA reads TGTGCCAGCAGGCCGGGACTAGCCCTTGGCCTGACAGATACGCAGTATTTT. Looking up the rest from reference TRBV2 and TRBJ2-3 gives the full variable domain: EPEVTQTPSHQVTQMGQEVILRCVPISNHLYFYWYRQILGQKVEFLVSFYNNEISEKSEIFDDQFSVERPDGSNFTLKIRSTKLEDSAMYFCASRPGLALGLTDTQYFGPGTRLTVL.

This clonotype came up many times. This sequence joins TRBV9 and TRBJ1-2; D ambiguous. The CDR3 totals 13 residues. From germline, CDR1 is SGDLS and CDR2 YYNGEE. Trimming took 0 bases from V and 4 from J, leaving 7 bases between them. This CDR3 reads CASSVGGSYGYTF. CDR3 in DNA: TGTGCCAGCAGCGTAGGGGGATCCTATGGCTACACCTTC.

The V and J genes are TRBV20-1 and TRBJ2-4; no definite D call. Trimming removed 6 bases from V and 13 bases from J, with 13 bases in between. The CDR3 runs 10 residues. Germline values: CDR1 DFQATT, CDR2 SNEGSKA (reference sequence). The CDR3 sequence is CSAGTLQQYF. The DNA for the CDR3 is TGCAGTGCCGGTACACTGCAGCAGTACTTC.

Only a few counts were recorded for this clonotype. The chain couples TRBV6-5 to TRBJ1-1, with D unresolved. The CDR3 consists of 15 residues. V was trimmed by 0 bases and J by 0 bases, leaving 8 bases between them. Germline CDR1 is MNHEY and CDR2 is SVGAGI. The CDR3 is CASSYSRVMNTEAFF. The CDR3 DNA reads as TGTGCCAGCAGTTACTCGAGAGTCATGAACACTGAAGCTTTCTTT.

V is TRBV30 and J is TRBJ1-2, with 8 bases fitting TRBD1. J lost 4 bases, V lost 2 bases, and 6 bases had no gene match. The CDR3 is 14 residues long. CDR1 and CDR2 from the germline V gene are GTSNPN and SVGIG (reference sequence). Here the CDR3 reads CAWSPSGTGYGYTF. The CDR3 DNA sequence: TGTGCCTGGAGTCCTAGCGGGACAGGCTATGGCTACACCTTC.

About this clonotype itself: The junction does not match germline at one end; this may be a read error. The CDR3 is CASSNMMDYEKYF. DNA for the CDR3: TGTGCCAGCAGTAACATGATGGACTACGAGAAGTACTTC. The chain links TRBV6-5 to TRBJ2-7; TRBD2 is a possible D gene (6 bases). The V gene's germline CDR1 is MNHEY and CDR2 SVGAGI. CDR3 size: 13 residues.

At least ten counts were recorded for this clonotype. The CDR3 spells CASSVAGANVLTF. DNA for the CDR3: TGTGCCAGCAGCGTAGCTGGGGCCAACGTCCTGACTTTC. This chain joins TRBV9 and TRBJ2-6; no definite D call. With 0 bases removed from V and 2 bases from J, the gap between germline ends came to 0 bases. In germline, CDR1 is SGDLS, CDR2 YYNGEE. This CDR3 is built from 13 residues. The full variable domain, completed using reference TRBV9 and TRBJ2-6, is DSGVTQTPKHLITATGQRVTLRCSPRSGDLSVYWYQQSLDQGLQFLIQYYNGEERAKGNILERFSAQQFPDLHSELNLSSLELGDSALYFCASSVAGANVLTFGAGSRLTVL.

The chain uses TRBV29-1 and TRBJ2-7, with TRBD2 matching 10 bases. The CDR3 is made up of 15 amino acids. Germline CDR1 SQVTM, CDR2 ANQGSEA. Losses at the gene ends were 3 bases for V and 0 bases for J; bases not matched to a gene: 5. The CDR3 sequence is CSVDLAGDDSYEQYF. CDR3 nucleotide sequence: TGCAGCGTTGACCTAGCGGGAGACGACTCCTACGAGCAGTACTTC.

The chain employs TRBV20-1 and TRBJ2-3; D is unresolved. V shed 3 bases and J shed 2 bases, with 9 bases lying between them. From germline, CDR1 is DFQATT and CDR2 SNEGSKA (reference sequence). The CDR3 contains 13 residues. The CDR3 sequence is CSARGGFTDTQYF. The CDR3 DNA follows: TGCAGTGCTAGGGGCGGTTTCACAGATACGCAGTATTTT.

This clonotype was observed a few times. The chain has TRBV6-5 and TRBJ1-4, with a possible D match to TRBD1 (6 bases). The CDR3 consists of 14 residues. Germline V gene sequence: CDR1 MNHEY, CDR2 SVGAGI. The ends were cut back, 0 bases at V and 5 bases at J, with 7 bases in the middle. The CDR3 bases are TGTGCCAGCAGTTACTCCAGGGGCAATGAAAAACTGTTTTTT. Amino acid sequence: CASSYSRGNEKLFF.

The sample holds a few counts of this clonotype. The chain employs TRBV6-2 or TRBV6-3 and TRBJ1-5, with 7 bases fitting TRBD1. The CDR3 contains 13 residues. The V and J ends lost 6 bases and 6 bases, in that order; junction bases with no gene match: 5. From germline, CDR1 is MNHEY and CDR2 SVGEGT. Written as DNA, the CDR3 is TGTGCCAGCAGGACAGGGATAAGTCAGCCCCAGCATTTT. Amino acid sequence: CASRTGISQPQHF.

The chain is built from TRBV7-9 and TRBJ2-7; 8 nucleotides align to TRBD2. The germline CDR1 and CDR2 sequences are SEHNR and FQNEAQ (reference sequence). After removal of 1 base from V and 4 bases from J, the junction contained 9 bases not matched to a gene. The CDR3 is made up of 16 amino acids. The CDR3 sequence: CASSLGDGGARYEQYF. The CDR3 region has the DNA TGTGCCAGCAGCTTAGGAGACGGGGGGGCCAGGTACGAGCAGTACTTC.

V and J are TRBV4-2 and TRBJ2-6; TRBD1 agrees at 8 bases. The trim removed 2 bases at V and 2 bases at J, leaving 2 bases unmatched. The CDR3 totals 16 residues. The germline V gene has CDR1 LGHNA and CDR2 YNFKEQ. The CDR3 DNA is TGTGCCAGCAGCCAACTGACAGGGGCTGGGGCCAACGTCCTGACTTTC. Its protein is CASSQLTGAGANVLTF.